This T cell receptor beta chain derives from a study of blood T cells in healthy people across ages. The CDR3 is made up of 17 amino acids. V lost 5 bases, J lost 5 bases, and 14 bases stayed unmatched. The germline gives CDR1 DFQATT, CDR2 SNEGSKA (reference sequence). Then a second PCR, running roughly 7 to 11 cycles, was carried out with a sample-barcoded 5' primer and a J-beta primer mix. Tags on each cDNA molecule came from a template-switch adaptor with 12 random nucleotides. Each CDR3 protein gets one entry after TCRdb re-called the 5' RACE reads with MiXCR. The profile shows over 1,500,000 distinct CDR3 sequences, around 42% of them singletons. Every participating donor contributed 7.5 to 10 milliliters of peripheral blood through a draw. PBMCs numbering at least 6.5 million were isolated per sample. This clonotype turned up a few times.

This receptor was identified in a human donor in good health. The chain has TRBV20-1 and TRBJ2-7, with 14 nucleotides matching TRBD2. Sequencing was carried out using blood. CDR3 amino acids: CSALDRGTSGGKDEQYF. CDR3 DNA sequence: TGCAGTGCTTTAGACCGCGGGACTAGCGGGGGTAAGGACGAGCAGTACTTC.